This is a list of T cell receptor beta chains from one sample in a study of T cell responses to AZD1222 COVID-19 vaccine. Measured with immunoSEQ multiplex PCR; TCRdb has only the in-frame clones, and not every one. The table has about 82,000 clones, 90% seen once. Here the sequenced sample was peripheral blood, taken on day 0 of AZD1222 vaccination. The receptors shown here come from an adult in good health. The CDR3 runs from the conserved cysteine through the conserved F or W. Fields, in order: J gene, D gene, V gene, CDR3 protein, CDR3 DNA. A D gene is named only where the DNA matches it firmly.

>TRBJ1-1|.|TRBV12-3/TRBV12-4
CASSPRARTEAFF
TGTGCCAGCAGCCCGCGGGCGCGTACTGAAGCTTTCTTT
>TRBJ1-4|TRBD1|TRBV9
CASSVGQGIEDEKLFF
TGTGCCAGCAGCGTAGGACAGGGAATAGAGGATGAAAAACTGTTTTTT
>TRBJ2-1|.|TRBV20-1
CSASGAGYYNEQFF
TGCAGTGCTAGTGGGGCAGGGTATTACAATGAGCAGTTCTTC
>TRBJ1-6|.|TRBV5-4
CASNTAGTEYNSPLHF
TGTGCCAGCAACACAGCAGGGACTGAATATAATTCACCCCTCCACTTT
>TRBJ2-3|.|TRBV19
CASSIAVPPTDTQYF
TGTGCCAGTAGTATTGCGGTCCCCCCCACAGATACGCAGTATTTT
>TRBJ2-1|.|TRBV6-5
CASSSDTYYNEQFF
TGTGCCAGCAGCTCAGATACCTACTACAATGAGCAGTTCTTC
>TRBJ1-2|.|TRBV6-6
CASSSLFRDADYGYTF
TGTGCCAGCAGTTCCCTTTTTCGGGACGCCGACTATGGCTACACCTTC
>TRBJ2-3|.|TRBV5-6
CASSLGGYSDTQYF
TGTGCCAGCAGCTTGGGGGGGTATTCAGATACGCAGTATTTT
>TRBJ2-1|.|TRBV12-5
CASASGRGGYNEQFF
TGTGCTAGTGCCTCGGGCAGGGGGGGATACAATGAGCAGTTCTTC
>TRBJ1-1|TRBD1|TRBV4-3
CASSQSTGGIEYTEAFF
TGCGCCAGCAGCCAATCCACAGGGGGAATAGAGTACACTGAAGCTTTCTTT
>TRBJ1-2|TRBD1|TRBV29-1
CSVEGRGSVYGYTF
TGCAGCGTTGAGGGCAGGGGGTCGGTATATGGCTACACCTTC
>TRBJ1-1|.|TRBV5-4
CASSFSTENTEAFF
TGTGCCAGCAGCTTTTCGACAGAGAACACTGAAGCTTTCTTT
>TRBJ1-1|.|TRBV5-8
CASSAAGTPNTEAFF
TGTGCCAGCAGCGCCGCCGGGACACCGAACACTGAAGCTTTCTTT
>TRBJ2-2|TRBD2|TRBV7-9
CASSSGLAGGRSNTGELFF
TGTGCCAGCAGCTCGGGACTAGCGGGGGGCCGCTCGAACACCGGGGAGCTGTTTTTT
>TRBJ1-3|.|TRBV9
CASSVEGSGGNTIYF
TGTGCCAGCAGCGTAGAGGGCTCGGGAGGAAACACCATATATTTT
>TRBJ2-4|TRBD1|TRBV7-9
CASSPLGTGGKNIQYF
TGTGCCAGCAGCCCCCTAGGGACAGGGGGCAAAAACATTCAGTACTTC
>TRBJ2-1|.|TRBV27
CAGLEQFF
TGTGCCGGGCTCGAGCAGTTCTTC
>TRBJ1-6|.|TRBV19
CASSKGGHNSYNSPLHF
TGTGCCAGTAGTAAGGGAGGCCATAACTCCTATAATTCACCCCTCCACTTT
>TRBJ1-4|TRBD1|TRBV3-1/TRBV3-2
CASSQTAGGNEKLFF
TGTGCCAGCAGCCAAACGGCAGGGGGGAATGAAAAACTGTTTTTT
>TRBJ2-1|TRBD2|TRBV18
CASSPGSGGYNEQFF
TGTGCCAGCTCACCAGGTAGCGGGGGGTACAATGAGCAGTTCTTC
>TRBJ2-1|TRBD2|TRBV11-2
CASSLRFSGGPREQFF
TGTGCCAGCAGTCTTAGATTTAGCGGGGGGCCCAGAGAGCAGTTCTTC
>TRBJ1-5|.|TRBV28
CASSFRAGNGNQPQHF
TGTGCCAGCAGTTTCCGTGCGGGGAATGGTAATCAGCCCCAGCATTTT